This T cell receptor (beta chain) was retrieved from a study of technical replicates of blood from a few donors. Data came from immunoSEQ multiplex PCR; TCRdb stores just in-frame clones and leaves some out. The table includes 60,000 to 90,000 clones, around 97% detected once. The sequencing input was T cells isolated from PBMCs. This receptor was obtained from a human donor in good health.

The CDR3 loop reads CASSLGTDLGEKLFF. CDR3 DNA: TGTGCCAGCAGCTTGGGGACAGACTTGGGGGAAAAACTGTTTTTT. This rearrangement joins TRBV5-4 to TRBJ1-4; TRBD1 is a possible D gene (6 bases). V lost 0 bases to trimming and J lost 8 bases, with 14 bases between them. Germline V lookup: CDR1 SGHNT, CDR2 YYREEE (reference sequence). CDR3 length: 15 amino acids.